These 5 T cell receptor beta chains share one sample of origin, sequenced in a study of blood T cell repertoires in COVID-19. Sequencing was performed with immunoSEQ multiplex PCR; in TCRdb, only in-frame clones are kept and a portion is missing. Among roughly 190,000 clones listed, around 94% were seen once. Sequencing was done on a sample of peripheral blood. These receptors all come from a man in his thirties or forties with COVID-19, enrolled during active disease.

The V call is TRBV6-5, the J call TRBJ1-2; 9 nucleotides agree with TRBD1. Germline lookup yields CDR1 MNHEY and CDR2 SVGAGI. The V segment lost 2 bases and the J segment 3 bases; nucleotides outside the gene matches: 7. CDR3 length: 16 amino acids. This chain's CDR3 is CASSYRTGAVYYGYTF. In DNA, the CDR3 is TGTGCCAGCAGTTACCGGACAGGGGCGGTATACTATGGCTACACCTTC.

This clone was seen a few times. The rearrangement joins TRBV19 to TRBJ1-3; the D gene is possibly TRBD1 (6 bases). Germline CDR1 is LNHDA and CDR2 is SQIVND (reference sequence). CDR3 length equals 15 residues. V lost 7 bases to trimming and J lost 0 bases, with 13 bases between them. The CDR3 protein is CASMDSFYSGNTIYF. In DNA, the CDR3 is TGTGCCAGTATGGACAGCTTCTACTCTGGAAACACCATATATTTT.

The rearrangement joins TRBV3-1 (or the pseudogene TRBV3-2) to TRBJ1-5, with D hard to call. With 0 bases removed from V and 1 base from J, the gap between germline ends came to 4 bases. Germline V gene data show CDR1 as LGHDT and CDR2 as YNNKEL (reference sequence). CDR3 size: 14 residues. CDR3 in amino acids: CASSQETSNQPQHF. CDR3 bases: TGTGCCAGCAGCCAAGAAACAAGCAATCAGCCCCAGCATTTT.

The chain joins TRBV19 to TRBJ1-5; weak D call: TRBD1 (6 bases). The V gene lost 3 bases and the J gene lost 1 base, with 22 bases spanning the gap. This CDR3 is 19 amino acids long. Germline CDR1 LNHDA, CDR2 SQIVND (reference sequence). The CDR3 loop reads CASSIHSGGGAGSNQPQHF. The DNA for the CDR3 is TGTGCCAGTAGTATCCATTCGGGGGGGGGCGCCGGGAGCAATCAGCCCCAGCATTTT.

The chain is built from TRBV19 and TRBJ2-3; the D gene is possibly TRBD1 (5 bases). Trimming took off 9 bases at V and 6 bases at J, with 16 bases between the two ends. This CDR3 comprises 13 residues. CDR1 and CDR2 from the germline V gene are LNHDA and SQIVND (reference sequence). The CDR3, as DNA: TGTGCCAGCCAGTGGGGCTCAGAGGATACGCAGTATTTT. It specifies CASQWGSEDTQYF.